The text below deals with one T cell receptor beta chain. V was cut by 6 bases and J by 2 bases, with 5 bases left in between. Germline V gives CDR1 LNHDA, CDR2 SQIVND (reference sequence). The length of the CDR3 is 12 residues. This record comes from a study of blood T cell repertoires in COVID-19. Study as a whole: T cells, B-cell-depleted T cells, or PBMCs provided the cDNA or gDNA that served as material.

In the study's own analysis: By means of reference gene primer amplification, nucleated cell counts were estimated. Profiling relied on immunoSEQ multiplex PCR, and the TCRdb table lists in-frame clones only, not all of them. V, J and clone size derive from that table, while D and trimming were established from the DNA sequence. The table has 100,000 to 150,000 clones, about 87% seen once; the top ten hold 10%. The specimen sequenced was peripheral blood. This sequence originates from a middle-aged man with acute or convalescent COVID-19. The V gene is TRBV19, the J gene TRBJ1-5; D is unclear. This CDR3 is CASSTRNQPQHF. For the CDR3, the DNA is TGTGCCAGTAGCACACGCAATCAGCCCCAGCATTTT.